The T cell receptor beta chain described here comes from a study of shared clonotypes between healthy human individuals. V gave up 3 bases and J gave up 8 bases; unmatched junction bases: 11. Germline CDR1 reads MNHNS; CDR2 reads SASEGT. The CDR3 runs 15 residues. The table came from immunoSEQ multiplex PCR; TCRdb's copy has only in-frame clones and leaves some out. The top ten clones hold 1.4% to 1.5% of a sample with 950,000 to 1,100,000 clones, approximately 72% of them seen once. A few counts support this clone. The rearrangement joins TRBV6-1 to TRBJ1-2, with 8 bases lining up with TRBD1. Input material: memory CD4+ T cells sorted from blood. Described subset: CD45RA-negative fraction. The clonotype originates from a man between 18 and 29 years old in good health. CDR3 sequence: CASSEEDRALRGYTF. Here the CDR3 DNA reads TGTGCCAGCAGTGAGGAGGACAGGGCCTTACGAGGCTACACCTTC.